The T cell receptor beta chain described here comes from a study of T cell responses to AZD1222 COVID-19 vaccine. Overall study findings and caveats: Dominant CD4 TCR responses targeted spike regions 160-218 and 743-854. Spike-specific TCR breadth and depth grew following two AZD1222 doses. Researchers took repertoire samples only after the peak T cell response had come.

The protocol was immunoSEQ multiplex PCR, while the TCRdb copy is restricted to in-frame clones and leaves out a portion. There are approximately 170,000 clones in the sample; just over 90% occur only once, and approximately 1.1% lies in the top ten. With 7 bases clipped from V and 7 bases from J, the junction kept 12 bases outside the gene matches. This CDR3 spans 13 amino acids. CDR1 and CDR2 from the germline V gene are SQVTM and ANQGSEA. On this clone itself: Its target is unknown.

The chain uses TRBV29-1 and TRBJ1-1; 7 bases align to TRBD1. The TCR originated in an adult who received the AZD1222 COVID-19 vaccine. Sequencing used peripheral blood, obtained 28 days after the second AZD1222 dose. The CDR3 reads CSGLRGQILEAFF. CDR3 bases: TGCAGCGGCTTAAGGGGACAGATCCTTGAAGCTTTCTTT.